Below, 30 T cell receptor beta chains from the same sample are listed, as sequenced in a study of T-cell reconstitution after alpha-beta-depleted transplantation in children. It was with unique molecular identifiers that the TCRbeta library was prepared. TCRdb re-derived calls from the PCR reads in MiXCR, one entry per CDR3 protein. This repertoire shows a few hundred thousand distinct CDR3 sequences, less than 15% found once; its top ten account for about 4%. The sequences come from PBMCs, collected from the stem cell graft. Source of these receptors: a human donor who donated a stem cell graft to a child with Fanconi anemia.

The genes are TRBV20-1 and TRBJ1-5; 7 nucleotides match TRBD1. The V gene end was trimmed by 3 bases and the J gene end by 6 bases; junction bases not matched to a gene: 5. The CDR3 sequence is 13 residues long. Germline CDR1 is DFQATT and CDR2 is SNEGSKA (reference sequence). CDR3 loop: CSASGGGVQPQHF. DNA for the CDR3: TGCAGTGCTAGCGGAGGGGGCGTTCAGCCCCAGCATTTT.

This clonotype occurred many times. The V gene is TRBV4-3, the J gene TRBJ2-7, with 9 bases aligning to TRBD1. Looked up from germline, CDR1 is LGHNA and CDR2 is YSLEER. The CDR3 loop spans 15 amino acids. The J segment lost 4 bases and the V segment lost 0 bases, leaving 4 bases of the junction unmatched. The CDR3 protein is CASSQDSDRGYEQYF. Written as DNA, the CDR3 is TGCGCCAGCAGCCAAGATTCGGACAGGGGATACGAGCAGTACTTC.

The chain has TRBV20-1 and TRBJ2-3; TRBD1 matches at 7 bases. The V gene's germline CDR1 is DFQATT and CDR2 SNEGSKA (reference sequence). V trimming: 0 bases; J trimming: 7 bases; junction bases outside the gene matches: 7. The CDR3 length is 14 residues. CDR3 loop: CSAREGTATYTQYF. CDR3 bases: TGCAGTGCTAGAGAGGGGACAGCCACGTATACGCAGTATTTT.

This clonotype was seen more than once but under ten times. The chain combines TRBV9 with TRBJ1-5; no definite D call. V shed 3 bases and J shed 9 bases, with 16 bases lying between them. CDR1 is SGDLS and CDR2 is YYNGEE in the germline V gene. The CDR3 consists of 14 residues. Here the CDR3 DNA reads TGTGCCAGCAGCGCCGGGGAATTAAGTGCGCCCCAGCATTTT. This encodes CASSAGELSAPQHF.

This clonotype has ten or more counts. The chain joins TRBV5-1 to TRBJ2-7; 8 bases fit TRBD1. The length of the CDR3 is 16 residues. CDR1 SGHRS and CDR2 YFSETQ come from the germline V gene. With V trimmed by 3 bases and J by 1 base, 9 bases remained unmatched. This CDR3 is CASSSSGTGLSYEQYF. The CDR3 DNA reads TGCGCCAGCAGCTCCTCCGGGACAGGCCTTTCCTACGAGCAGTACTTC.

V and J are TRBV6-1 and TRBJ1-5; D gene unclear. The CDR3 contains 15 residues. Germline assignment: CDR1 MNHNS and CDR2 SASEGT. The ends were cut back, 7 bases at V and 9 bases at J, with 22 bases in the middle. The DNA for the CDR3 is TGTGCCAGCACCCAGATTCCCGACAATCATTGGCCCCAGCATTTT. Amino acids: CASTQIPDNHWPQHF.

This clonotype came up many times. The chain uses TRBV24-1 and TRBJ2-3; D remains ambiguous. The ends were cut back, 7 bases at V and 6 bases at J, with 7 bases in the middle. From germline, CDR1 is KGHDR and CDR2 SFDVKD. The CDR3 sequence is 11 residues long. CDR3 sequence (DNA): TGTGCCACCAGCTTGAGGGATACGCAGTATTTT. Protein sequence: CATSLRDTQYF.

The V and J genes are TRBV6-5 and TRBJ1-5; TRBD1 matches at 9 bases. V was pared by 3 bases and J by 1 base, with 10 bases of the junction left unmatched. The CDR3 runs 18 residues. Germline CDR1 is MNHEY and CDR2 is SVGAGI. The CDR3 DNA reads TGTGCCAGCAGTTATACAGGGGGCGCATCAGAAAGCAATCAGCCCCAGCATTTT. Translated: CASSYTGGASESNQPQHF.

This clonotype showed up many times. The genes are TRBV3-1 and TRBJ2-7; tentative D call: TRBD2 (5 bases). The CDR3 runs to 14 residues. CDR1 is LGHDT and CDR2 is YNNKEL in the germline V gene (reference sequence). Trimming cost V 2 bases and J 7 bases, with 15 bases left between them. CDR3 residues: CASSQPGVGREQYF. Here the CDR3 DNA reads TGTGCCAGCAGCCAACCCGGGGTGGGAAGGGAGCAGTACTTC.

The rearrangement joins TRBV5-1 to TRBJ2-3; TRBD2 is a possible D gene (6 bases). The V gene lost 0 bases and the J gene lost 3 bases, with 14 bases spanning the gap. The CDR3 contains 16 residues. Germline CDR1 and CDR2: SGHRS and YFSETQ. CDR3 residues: CASSLAVAGLTDTQYF. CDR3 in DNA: TGCGCCAGCAGCTTGGCCGTGGCGGGGTTGACAGATACGCAGTATTTT.

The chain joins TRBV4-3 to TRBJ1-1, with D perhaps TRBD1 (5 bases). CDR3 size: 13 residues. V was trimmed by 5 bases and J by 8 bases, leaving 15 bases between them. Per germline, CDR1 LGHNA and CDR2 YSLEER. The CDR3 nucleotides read TGCGCCAGCAGCTCAACAGGACCAGGGGAAGCTTTCTTT. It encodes CASSSTGPGEAFF.

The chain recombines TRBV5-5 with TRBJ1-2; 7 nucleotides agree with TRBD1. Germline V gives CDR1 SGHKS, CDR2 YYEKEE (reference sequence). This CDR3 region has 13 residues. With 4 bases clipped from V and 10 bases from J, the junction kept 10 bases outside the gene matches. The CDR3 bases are TGTGCCAGCAGCCAGAGGGGGCGCGGGGACTACACCTTC. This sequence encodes CASSQRGRGDYTF.

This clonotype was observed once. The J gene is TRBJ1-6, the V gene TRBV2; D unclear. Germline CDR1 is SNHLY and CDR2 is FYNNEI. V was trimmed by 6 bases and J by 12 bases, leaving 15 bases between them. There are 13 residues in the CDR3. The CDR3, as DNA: TGTGCCAGCAGGGGAATGACCCTAGAACCCCTCCACTTT. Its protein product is CASRGMTLEPLHF.

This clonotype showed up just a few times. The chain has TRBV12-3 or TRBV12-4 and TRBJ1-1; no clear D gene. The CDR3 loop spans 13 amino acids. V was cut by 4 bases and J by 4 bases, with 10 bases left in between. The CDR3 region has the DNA TGTGCCAGCAGTTCCCCCTTCGGCACTGAAGCTTTCTTT. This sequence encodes CASSSPFGTEAFF.

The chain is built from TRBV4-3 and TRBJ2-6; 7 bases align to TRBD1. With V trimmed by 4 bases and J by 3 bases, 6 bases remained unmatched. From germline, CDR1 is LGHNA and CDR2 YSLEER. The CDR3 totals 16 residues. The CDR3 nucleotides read TGCGCCAGCAGCCCGACAGGGACGCGTGGGGCCAACGTCCTGACTTTC. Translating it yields CASSPTGTRGANVLTF.

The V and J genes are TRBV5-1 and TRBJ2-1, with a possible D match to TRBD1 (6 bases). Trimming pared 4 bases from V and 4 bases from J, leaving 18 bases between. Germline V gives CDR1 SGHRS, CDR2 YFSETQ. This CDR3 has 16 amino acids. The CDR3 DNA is TGCGCCAGCAGCCCGGACGGGACATACGTTTACAATGAGCAGTTCTTC. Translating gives CASSPDGTYVYNEQFF.

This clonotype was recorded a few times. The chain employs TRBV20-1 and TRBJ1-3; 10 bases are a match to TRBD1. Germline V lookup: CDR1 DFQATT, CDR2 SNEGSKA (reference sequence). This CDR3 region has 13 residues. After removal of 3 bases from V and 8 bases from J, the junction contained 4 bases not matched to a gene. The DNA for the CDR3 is TGCAGTGCTAGGCGACAGGGGGCTGACACCATATATTTT. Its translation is CSARRQGADTIYF.

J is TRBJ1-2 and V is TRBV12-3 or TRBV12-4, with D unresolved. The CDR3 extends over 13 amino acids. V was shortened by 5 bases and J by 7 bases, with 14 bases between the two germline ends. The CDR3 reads CASSLSLRIGYTF. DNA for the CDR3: TGTGCCAGCAGTCTTTCGCTCCGTATTGGCTACACCTTC.

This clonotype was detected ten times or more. The CDR3 is CSVGFSSNQPQHF. The CDR3, as DNA: TGCAGCGTGGGATTCAGTAGCAATCAGCCCCAGCATTTT. The rearrangement uses TRBV29-1 and TRBJ1-5; D gene uncertain. CDR3 length: 13 amino acids. V was cut by 6 bases and J by 0 bases, with 9 bases left in between. Germline V lookup: CDR1 SQVTM, CDR2 ANQGSEA.

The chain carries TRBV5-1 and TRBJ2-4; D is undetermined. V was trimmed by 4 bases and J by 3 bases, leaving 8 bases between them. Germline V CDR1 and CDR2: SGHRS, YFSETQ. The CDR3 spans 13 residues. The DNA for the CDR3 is TGCGCCAGCAGCCCTGGGGTCAAAAACATTCAGTACTTC. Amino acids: CASSPGVKNIQYF.

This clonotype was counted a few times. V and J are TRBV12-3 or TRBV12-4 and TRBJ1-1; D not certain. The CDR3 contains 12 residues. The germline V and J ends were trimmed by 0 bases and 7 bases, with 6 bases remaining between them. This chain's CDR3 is CASSLALSEAFF. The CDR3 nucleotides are TGTGCCAGCAGTTTAGCTCTCAGTGAAGCTTTCTTT.

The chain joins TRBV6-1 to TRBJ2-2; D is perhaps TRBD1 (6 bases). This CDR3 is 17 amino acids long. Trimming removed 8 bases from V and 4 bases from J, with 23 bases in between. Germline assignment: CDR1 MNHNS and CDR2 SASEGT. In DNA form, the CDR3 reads TGTGCCAGCTATAACACGGACAGAGGGTTCGGCACCGGGGAGCTGTTTTTT. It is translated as CASYNTDRGFGTGELFF.

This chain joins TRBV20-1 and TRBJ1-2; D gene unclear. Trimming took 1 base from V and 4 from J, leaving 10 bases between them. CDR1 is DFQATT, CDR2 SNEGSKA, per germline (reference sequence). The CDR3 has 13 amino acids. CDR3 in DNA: TGCAGTGCTAGAGCCGGCTGGAGCTATGGCTACACCTTC. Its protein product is CSARAGWSYGYTF.

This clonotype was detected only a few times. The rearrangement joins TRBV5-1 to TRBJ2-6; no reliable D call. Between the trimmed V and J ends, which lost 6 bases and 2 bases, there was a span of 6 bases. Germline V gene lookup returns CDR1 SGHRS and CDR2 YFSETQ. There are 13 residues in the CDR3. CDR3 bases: TGCGCCAGCAATGAAGCTGGGGCCAACGTCCTGACTTTC. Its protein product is CASNEAGANVLTF.

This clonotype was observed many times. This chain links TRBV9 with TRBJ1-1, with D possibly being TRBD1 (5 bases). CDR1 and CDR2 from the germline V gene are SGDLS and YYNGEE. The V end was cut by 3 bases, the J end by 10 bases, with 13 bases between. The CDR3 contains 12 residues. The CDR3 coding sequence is TGTGCCAGCAGCGCCCCTGGGGCGGTAGCTTTCTTT. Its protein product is CASSAPGAVAFF. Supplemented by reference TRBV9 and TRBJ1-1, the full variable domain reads DSGVTQTPKHLITATGQRVTLRCSPRSGDLSVYWYQQSLDQGLQFLIQYYNGEERAKGNILERFSAQQFPDLHSELNLSSLELGDSALYFCASSAPGAVAFFGQGTRLTVV.

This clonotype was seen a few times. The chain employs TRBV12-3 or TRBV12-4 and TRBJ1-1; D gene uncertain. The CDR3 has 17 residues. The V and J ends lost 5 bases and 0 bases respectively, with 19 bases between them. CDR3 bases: TGTGCCAGCAGTCCATGGGAGGAGGACGAGATGAACACTGAAGCTTTCTTT. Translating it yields CASSPWEEDEMNTEAFF.

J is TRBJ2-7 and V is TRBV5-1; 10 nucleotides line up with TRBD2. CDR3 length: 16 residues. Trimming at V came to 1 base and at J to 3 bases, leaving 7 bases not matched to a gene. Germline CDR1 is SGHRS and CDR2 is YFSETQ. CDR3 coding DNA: TGCGCCAGCAGCTTGACTCCCGGGACTAGCGACTACGAGCAGTACTTC. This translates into CASSLTPGTSDYEQYF.

The CDR3 here is CASSLPGSKNIQYF. The CDR3 bases are TGTGCCAGCAGTTTACCAGGCTCCAAAAACATTCAGTACTTC. The chain couples TRBV12-3 or TRBV12-4 to TRBJ2-4; D remains ambiguous. V lost 2 bases and J lost 2, with 7 bases in between. This CDR3 has 14 residues.

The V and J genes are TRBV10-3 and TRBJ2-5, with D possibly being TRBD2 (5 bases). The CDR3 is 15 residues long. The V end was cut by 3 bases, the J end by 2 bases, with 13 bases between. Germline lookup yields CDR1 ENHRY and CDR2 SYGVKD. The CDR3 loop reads CAISEERVTQETQYF. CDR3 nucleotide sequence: TGTGCCATCAGTGAAGAGAGGGTCACACAAGAGACCCAGTACTTC.

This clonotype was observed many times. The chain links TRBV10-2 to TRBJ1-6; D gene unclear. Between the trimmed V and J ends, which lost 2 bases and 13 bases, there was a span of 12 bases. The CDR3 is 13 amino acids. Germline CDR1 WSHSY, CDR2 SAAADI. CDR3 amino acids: CASSEQVQTPLHF. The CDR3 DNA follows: TGCGCCAGCAGTGAGCAGGTTCAGACGCCCCTCCACTTT.